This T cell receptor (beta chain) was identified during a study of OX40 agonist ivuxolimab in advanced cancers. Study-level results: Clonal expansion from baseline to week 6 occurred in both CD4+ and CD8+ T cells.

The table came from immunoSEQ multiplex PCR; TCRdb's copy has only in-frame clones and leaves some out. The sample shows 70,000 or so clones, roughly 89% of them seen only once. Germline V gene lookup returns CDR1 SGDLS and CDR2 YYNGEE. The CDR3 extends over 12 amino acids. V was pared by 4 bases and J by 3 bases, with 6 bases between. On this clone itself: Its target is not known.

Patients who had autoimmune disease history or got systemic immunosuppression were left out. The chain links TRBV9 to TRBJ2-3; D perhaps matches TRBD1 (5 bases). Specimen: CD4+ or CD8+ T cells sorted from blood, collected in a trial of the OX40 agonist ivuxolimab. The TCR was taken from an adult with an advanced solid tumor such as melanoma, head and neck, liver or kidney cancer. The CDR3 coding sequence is TGTGCCAGCAGCCCAGGGACAGATACGCAGTATTTT. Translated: CASSPGTDTQYF. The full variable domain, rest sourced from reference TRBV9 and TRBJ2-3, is DSGVTQTPKHLITATGQRVTLRCSPRSGDLSVYWYQQSLDQGLQFLIQYYNGEERAKGNILERFSAQQFPDLHSELNLSSLELGDSALYFCASSPGTDTQYFGPGTRLTVL.